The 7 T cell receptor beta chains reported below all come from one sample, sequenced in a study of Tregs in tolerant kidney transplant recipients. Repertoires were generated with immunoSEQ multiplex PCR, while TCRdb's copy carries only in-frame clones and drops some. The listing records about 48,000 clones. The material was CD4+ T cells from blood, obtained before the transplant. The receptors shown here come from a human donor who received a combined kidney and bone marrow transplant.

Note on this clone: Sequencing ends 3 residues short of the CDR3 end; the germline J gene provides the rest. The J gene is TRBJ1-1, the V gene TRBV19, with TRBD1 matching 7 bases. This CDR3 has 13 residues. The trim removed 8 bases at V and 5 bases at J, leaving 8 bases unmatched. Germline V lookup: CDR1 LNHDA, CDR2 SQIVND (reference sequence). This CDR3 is CASSGQAGTEAFF. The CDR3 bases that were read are TGTGCCAGTTCCGGACAGGCGGGGACTGAA.

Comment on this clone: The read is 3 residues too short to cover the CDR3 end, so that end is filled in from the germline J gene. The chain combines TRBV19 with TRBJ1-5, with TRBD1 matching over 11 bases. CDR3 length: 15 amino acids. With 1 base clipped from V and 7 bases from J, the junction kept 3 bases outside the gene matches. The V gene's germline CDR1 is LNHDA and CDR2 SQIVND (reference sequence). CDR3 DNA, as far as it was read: TGTGCCAGTAGTATAGCGGGACAGGGGGGCCAGCCC. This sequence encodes CASSIAGQGGQP. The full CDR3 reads CASSIAGQGGQPQHF. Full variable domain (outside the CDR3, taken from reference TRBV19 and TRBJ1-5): DGGITQSPKYLFRKEGQNVTLSCEQNLNHDAMYWYRQDPGQGLRLIYYSQIVNDFQKGDIAEGYSVSREKKESFPLTVTSAQKNPTAFYLCASSIAGQGGQPQHFGDGTRLSIL.

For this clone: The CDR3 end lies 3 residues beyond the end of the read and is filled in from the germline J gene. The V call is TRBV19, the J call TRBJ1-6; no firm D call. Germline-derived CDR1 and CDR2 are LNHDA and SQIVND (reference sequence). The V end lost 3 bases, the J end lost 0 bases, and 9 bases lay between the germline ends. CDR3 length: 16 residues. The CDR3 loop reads CASSIGWSSYNSPLHF. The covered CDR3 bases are TGTGCCAGTAGTATCGGGTGGAGCTCCTATAATTCACCC.

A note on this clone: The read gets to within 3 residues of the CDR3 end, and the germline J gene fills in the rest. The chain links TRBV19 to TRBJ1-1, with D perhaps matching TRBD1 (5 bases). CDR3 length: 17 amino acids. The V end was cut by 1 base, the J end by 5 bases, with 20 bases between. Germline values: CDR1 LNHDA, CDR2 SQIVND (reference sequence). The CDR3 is CASSIVGGSARKTEAFF. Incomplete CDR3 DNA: TGTGCCAGTAGTATAGTCGGGGGGTCTGCCCGAAAAACTGAA.

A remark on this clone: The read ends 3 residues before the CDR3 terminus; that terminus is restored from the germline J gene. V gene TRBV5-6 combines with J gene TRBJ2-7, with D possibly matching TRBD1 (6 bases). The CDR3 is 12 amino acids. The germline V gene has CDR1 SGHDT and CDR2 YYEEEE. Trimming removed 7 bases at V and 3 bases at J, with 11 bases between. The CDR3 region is CASAQGNYEQYF. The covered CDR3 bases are TGTGCCAGCGCCCAGGGGAACTACGAG. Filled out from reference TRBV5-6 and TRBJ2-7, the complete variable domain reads DAGVTQSPTHLIKTRGQQVTLRCSPKSGHDTVSWYQQALGQGPQFIFQYYEEEERQRGNFPDRFSGHQFPNYSSELNVNALLLGDSALYLCASAQGNYEQYFGPGTRLTVT.

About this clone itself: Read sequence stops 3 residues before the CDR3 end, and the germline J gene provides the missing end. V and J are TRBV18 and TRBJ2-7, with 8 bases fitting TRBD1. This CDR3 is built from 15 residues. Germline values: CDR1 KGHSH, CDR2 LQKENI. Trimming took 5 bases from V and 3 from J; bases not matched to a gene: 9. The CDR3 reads CASSDGQGLSYEQYF. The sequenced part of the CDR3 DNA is TGTGCCAGCTCAGACGGACAGGGTTTGAGCTACGAG.

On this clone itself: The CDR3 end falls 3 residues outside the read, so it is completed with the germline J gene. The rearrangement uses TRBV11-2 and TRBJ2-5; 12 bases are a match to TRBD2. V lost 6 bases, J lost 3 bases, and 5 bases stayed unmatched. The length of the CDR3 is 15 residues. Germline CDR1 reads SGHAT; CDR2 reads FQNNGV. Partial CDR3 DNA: TGTGCCAGCAGACGAGGACTAGCGGGGAAAGAGACC. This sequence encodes CASRRGLAGKET. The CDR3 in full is CASRRGLAGKETQYF.